This TCR beta chain originates from a study of response to subunit inactivated influenza vaccine (dated by TCRdb to between 2017 and 2018). A note on the overall study: To follow how T cells responded to a trivalent subunit inactivated influenza vaccine, the researchers relied on deep quantitative profiling of the T cell receptor repertoire.

Libraries were built with RT-PCR. TCRdb records Illumina HiSeq 2500 as the sequencer. The public reads were quality trimmed at Q25 with fastp and then assembled into clones with MiXCR by TCRdb, keeping productive beta chains. Records with the same CDR3 protein are collapsed into one entry carrying the most frequent genes and DNA. Present in this sample are under 750,000 distinct CDR3 sequences, approximately 12% of which were seen just once. Roughly 10% of the sample goes to the ten largest clones. Study-wide conclusions, independent of this receptor: The authors proposed that each seasonal influenza vaccination may bring in only a limited number of new T cells.

The cysteine opens and the phenylalanine closes a CDR3 of 15 amino acids. The kept DNA is CDR3 alone, 45 bases in frame from the first base. According to the germline V gene (reference sequence), CDR1 reads DFQATT and CDR2 reads SNEGSKA. Clipping removes 3 bases from V and 5 bases from J, with 10 as the unmatched junction base count. The table lists this clonotype with a few counts. Its recognized antigen is unknown. Per-nucleotide qualities are absent, and no much larger clonotype sits a single base away. The chain joins TRBV20-1 to TRBJ2-7, with TRBD2 matching 10 junction bases. This clonotype was obtained from a man over 45 who received an inactivated influenza vaccine. Donor details come from another sample of the same person, matched by shared clones. The input for sequencing was PBMCs from blood, taken on the day of vaccination. The nucleotides read TGCAGTGCTAGCCGGACTAGCGGTAGAAAAAACGAGCAGTACTTC. It translates to CSASRTSGRKNEQYF.